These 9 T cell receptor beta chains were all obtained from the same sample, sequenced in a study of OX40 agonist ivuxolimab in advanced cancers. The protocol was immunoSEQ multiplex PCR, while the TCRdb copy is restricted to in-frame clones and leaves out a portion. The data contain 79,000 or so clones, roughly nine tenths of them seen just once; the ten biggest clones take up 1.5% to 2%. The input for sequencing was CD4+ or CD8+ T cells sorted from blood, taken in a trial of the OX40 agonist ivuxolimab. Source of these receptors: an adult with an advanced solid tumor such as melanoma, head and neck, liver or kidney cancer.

The CDR3 nucleotides read TGTGCCAGCAGCCAAGCTCCAGCCACCGGGGAGCTGTTTTTT. Protein product: CASSQAPATGELFF. This rearrangement joins TRBV14 to TRBJ2-2; D unresolved. Trimming removed 1 base from V and 4 bases from J, with 7 bases in between. Germline CDR1 reads SGHDN; CDR2 reads FVKESK. The CDR3 spans 14 residues.

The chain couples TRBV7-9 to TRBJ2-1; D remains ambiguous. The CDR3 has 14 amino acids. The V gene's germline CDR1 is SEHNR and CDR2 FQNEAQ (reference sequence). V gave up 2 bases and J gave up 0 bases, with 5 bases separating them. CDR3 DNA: TGTGCCAGCAGCTTAAGCAGCTCCTACAATGAGCAGTTCTTC. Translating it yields CASSLSSSYNEQFF.

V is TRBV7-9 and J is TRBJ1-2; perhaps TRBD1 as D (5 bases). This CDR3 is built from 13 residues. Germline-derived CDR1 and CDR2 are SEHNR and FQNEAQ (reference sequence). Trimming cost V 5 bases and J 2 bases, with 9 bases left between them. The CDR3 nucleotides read TGTGCCAGCAGCCGACAGATGAACTATGGCTACACCTTC. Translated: CASSRQMNYGYTF.

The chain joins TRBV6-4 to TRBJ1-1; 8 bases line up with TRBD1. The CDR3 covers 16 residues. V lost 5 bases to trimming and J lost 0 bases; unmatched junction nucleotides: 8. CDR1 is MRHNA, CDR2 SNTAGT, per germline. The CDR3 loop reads CASSPGQGSLNTEAFF. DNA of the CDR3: TGTGCCAGCAGTCCCGGACAGGGTAGCTTGAACACTGAAGCTTTCTTT.

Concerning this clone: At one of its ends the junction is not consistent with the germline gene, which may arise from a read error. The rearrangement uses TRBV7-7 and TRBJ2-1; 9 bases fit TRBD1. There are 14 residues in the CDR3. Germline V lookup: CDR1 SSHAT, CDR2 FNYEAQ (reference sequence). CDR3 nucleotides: TGTGCTAGCAGCTCCGGGACAGGGTACAATGAGCAGTTCTTC. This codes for CASSSGTGYNEQFF.

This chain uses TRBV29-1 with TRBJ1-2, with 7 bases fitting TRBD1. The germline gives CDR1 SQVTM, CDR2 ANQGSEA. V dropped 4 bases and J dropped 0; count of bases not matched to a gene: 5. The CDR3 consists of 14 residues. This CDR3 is CSVGDRSSNYGYTF. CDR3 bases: TGCAGCGTTGGGGACAGAAGTTCTAACTATGGCTACACCTTC.

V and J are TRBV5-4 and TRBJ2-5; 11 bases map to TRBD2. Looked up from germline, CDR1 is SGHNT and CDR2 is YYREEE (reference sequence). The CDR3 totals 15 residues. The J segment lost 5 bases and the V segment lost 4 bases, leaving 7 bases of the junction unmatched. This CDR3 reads CASSPRLAGSETQYF. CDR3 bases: TGTGCCAGCAGCCCTCGACTAGCGGGAAGCGAGACCCAGTACTTC.

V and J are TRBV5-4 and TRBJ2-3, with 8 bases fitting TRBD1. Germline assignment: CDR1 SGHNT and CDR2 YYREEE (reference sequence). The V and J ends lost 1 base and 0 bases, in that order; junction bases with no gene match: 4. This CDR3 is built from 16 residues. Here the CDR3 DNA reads TGTGCCAGCAGCTTGCAGGGGGCGCAGAGCACAGATACGCAGTATTTT. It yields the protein CASSLQGAQSTDTQYF. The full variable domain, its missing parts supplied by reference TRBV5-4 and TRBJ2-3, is ETGVTQSPTHLIKTRGQQVTLRCSSQSGHNTVSWYQQALGQGPQFIFQYYREEENGRGNFPPRFSGLQFPNYSSELNVNALELDDSALYLCASSLQGAQSTDTQYFGPGTRLTVL.

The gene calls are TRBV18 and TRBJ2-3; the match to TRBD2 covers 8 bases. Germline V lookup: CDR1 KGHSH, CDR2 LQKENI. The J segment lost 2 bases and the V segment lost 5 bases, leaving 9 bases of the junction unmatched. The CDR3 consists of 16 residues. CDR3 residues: CASSTTSVEITDTQYF. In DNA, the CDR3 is TGTGCCAGCTCAACGACTAGCGTAGAAATCACAGATACGCAGTATTTT. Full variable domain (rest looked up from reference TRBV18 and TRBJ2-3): NAGVMQNPRHLVRRRGQEARLRCSPMKGHSHVYWYRQLPEEGLKFMVYLQKENIIDESGMPKERFSAEFPKEGPSILRIQQVVRGDSAAYFCASSTTSVEITDTQYFGPGTRLTVL.